Listed here are 20 T cell receptor beta chains from one sample, sequenced in a study of T cell changes during pregnancy in multiple sclerosis. Clones were read by immunoSEQ multiplex PCR, and TCRdb kept only the in-frame ones, dropping some. In the table there are about 68,000 clones, 90% of which are singletons. The sequences come from peripheral blood, collected in the third trimester of pregnancy. Every receptor here comes from a female donor with multiple sclerosis, enrolled in a pregnancy study.

This rearrangement joins TRBV5-8 to TRBJ1-1, with D tentatively TRBD1 (5 bases). Germline V gene data show CDR1 as SGHTS and CDR2 as YDEGEE. The CDR3 totals 16 residues. Trimming pared 5 bases from V and 3 bases from J, leaving 20 bases between. The CDR3 region is CASSPGGGWVYTEAFF. CDR3 nucleotide sequence: TGTGCCAGCAGTCCGGGGGGGGGATGGGTGTACACTGAAGCTTTCTTT. Looking up the rest from reference TRBV5-8 and TRBJ1-1 gives the full variable domain: EAGVTQSPTHLIKTRGQQATLRCSPISGHTSVYWYQQALGLGLQFLLWYDEGEERNRGNFPPRFSGRQFPNYSSELNVNALELEDSALYLCASSPGGGWVYTEAFFGQGTRLTVV.

This sequence joins TRBV11-2 and TRBJ1-2; 8 bases align to TRBD1. The CDR3 length is 15 residues. Trimming took 5 bases from V and 2 from J; bases not matched to a gene: 7. Looked up from germline, CDR1 is SGHAT and CDR2 is FQNNGV. CDR3 region: CASSVGTGRNYGYTF. The CDR3 DNA is TGTGCCAGCAGCGTCGGGACAGGAAGAAACTATGGCTACACCTTC.

The chain uses TRBV18 and TRBJ1-1, with 9 nucleotides matching TRBD1. V shed 6 bases, J shed 5 bases, and the junction held 7 bases outside the gene matches. The germline V gene has CDR1 KGHSH and CDR2 LQKENI. The CDR3 has 14 residues. The CDR3 DNA is TGTGCCAGCTCTTTAGACAGGGGGAGAACTGAAGCTTTCTTT. Encoded protein: CASSLDRGRTEAFF.

This clone was observed a handful of times. V is TRBV7-9 and J is TRBJ2-7, with 11 bases matching TRBD2. Trimming removed 0 bases from V and 2 bases from J; junction bases left unmatched: 3. This CDR3 is built from 16 residues. The germline V gene encodes CDR1 SEHNR and CDR2 FQNEAQ (reference sequence). The DNA of the CDR3 is TGTGCCAGCAGCTTAGCCCGACTAGCGGGGCCCTACGAGCAGTACTTC. Its translation is CASSLARLAGPYEQYF.

J is TRBJ2-3 and V is TRBV5-1; the match to TRBD1 covers 9 bases. CDR3 length equals 16 residues. The trim removed 4 bases at V and 2 bases at J, leaving 8 bases unmatched. Germline V CDR1 and CDR2: SGHRS, YFSETQ. In nucleotides, the CDR3 is TGCGCCAGCAGCAGCCTAGACAGGGGGATCACAGATACGCAGTATTTT. Its translation: CASSSLDRGITDTQYF. Looking up the rest from reference TRBV5-1 and TRBJ2-3 gives the full variable domain: KAGVTQTPRYLIKTRGQQVTLSCSPISGHRSVSWYQQTPGQGLQFLFEYFSETQRNKGNFPGRFSGRQFSNSRSEMNVSTLELGDSALYLCASSSLDRGITDTQYFGPGTRLTVL.

The chain recombines TRBV6-6 with TRBJ1-1; 8 nucleotides line up with TRBD1. Looked up from germline, CDR1 is MNHNY and CDR2 is SVGAGI (reference sequence). This CDR3 comprises 16 residues. V shed 7 bases and J 4 bases; nucleotides not matched to a gene: 14. The CDR3 sequence is CASNTDQGAFGTEAFF. In DNA form, the CDR3 reads TGTGCCAGCAACACAGACCAGGGGGCGTTTGGCACTGAAGCTTTCTTT.

The CDR3 region is CASRPTVSGSYEQYF. In DNA, the CDR3 is TGTGCCAGCAGACCTACAGTATCGGGGTCCTACGAGCAGTACTTC. The chain is built from TRBV6-5 and TRBJ2-7, with D maybe TRBD2 (5 bases). V was trimmed by 6 bases and J by 1 base, leaving 16 bases between them. This CDR3 region has 15 residues. Germline CDR1 MNHEY, CDR2 SVGAGI.

This chain links TRBV5-6 with TRBJ2-5, with D possibly being TRBD2 (6 bases). The CDR3 is 13 amino acids. Germline values: CDR1 SGHDT, CDR2 YYEEEE. Trimming shortened V by 3 bases and J by 1 base, and 7 bases separated the two germline ends. CDR3 DNA: TGTGCCAGCAGCTGGGACTTCCAAGAGACCCAGTACTTC. Its translation is CASSWDFQETQYF.

The chain joins TRBV27 to TRBJ2-1; D gene unclear. There are 13 residues in the CDR3. Trimming shortened V by 5 bases and J by 3 bases, and 8 bases separated the two germline ends. Germline V gene lookup returns CDR1 MNHEY and CDR2 SMNVEV (reference sequence). CDR3 coding DNA: TGTGCCAGCAGTATCCACAGCTACAATGAGCAGTTCTTC. Residues: CASSIHSYNEQFF.

The chain employs TRBV30 and TRBJ1-3; D remains unclear. V lost 0 bases and J lost 3, with 12 bases in between. The CDR3 is 15 amino acids. The V gene's germline CDR1 is GTSNPN and CDR2 SVGIG (reference sequence). CDR3 residues: CAWSVLYQDGNTIYF. The CDR3 coding sequence is TGTGCCTGGAGTGTACTTTACCAAGATGGAAACACCATATATTTT.

The genes are TRBV13 and TRBJ1-2; TRBD1 matches 11 bases. CDR1 and CDR2 from the germline V gene are PRHDT and FYEKMQ (reference sequence). V lost 6 bases, J lost 8 bases, and 14 bases stayed unmatched. The CDR3 has 16 residues. CDR3 region: CASSSTPGQGAWGYTF. The CDR3 coding sequence is TGTGCCAGCAGTTCTACTCCCGGACAGGGGGCATGGGGCTACACCTTC.

The V call is TRBV5-1, the J call TRBJ2-3, with 11 bases aligning to TRBD2. The CDR3 has 17 residues. Germline V gives CDR1 SGHRS, CDR2 YFSETQ. V dropped 0 bases and J dropped 2; count of bases not matched to a gene: 5. This chain's CDR3 is CASSLGLAGGNTDTQYF. The CDR3 DNA follows: TGCGCCAGCAGCTTGGGGCTAGCGGGGGGTAACACAGATACGCAGTATTTT.

The chain joins TRBV5-1 to TRBJ2-7, with 9 bases identical to TRBD1. The CDR3 extends over 14 amino acids. With V trimmed by 6 bases and J by 2 bases, 6 bases remained unmatched. Germline V gene sequence: CDR1 SGHRS, CDR2 YFSETQ. The CDR3 is CASNPGQGAYEQYF. CDR3 coding DNA: TGCGCCAGCAACCCGGGACAGGGAGCCTACGAGCAGTACTTC.

The chain is built from TRBV27 and TRBJ2-7; tentatively, D is TRBD1 (5 bases). The CDR3 runs to 13 residues. Trimming left V 8 bases short and J 1 base short, with 12 bases between. Per the germline V gene, CDR1 is MNHEY and CDR2 is SMNVEV (reference sequence). The CDR3 loop is CASAQGLSYEQYF. The CDR3 region has the DNA TGTGCCAGCGCGCAGGGTTTGTCCTACGAGCAGTACTTC.

V and J are TRBV19 and TRBJ1-2; weak D call: TRBD1 (5 bases). CDR1 LNHDA and CDR2 SQIVND come from the germline V gene (reference sequence). This CDR3 is 16 amino acids long. The V gene lost 4 bases and the J gene lost 5 bases, with 20 bases spanning the gap. In nucleotides, the CDR3 is TGTGCCAGTAGTAGGCCCAGACAGCCGAACCTTTATGGCTACACCTTC. This translates into CASSRPRQPNLYGYTF.

This chain uses TRBV6-1 with TRBJ2-1; a weak D match, TRBD1 (6 bases). Looked up from germline, CDR1 is MNHNS and CDR2 is SASEGT. The CDR3 spans 13 residues. The V gene lost 3 bases and the J gene lost 6 bases, with 9 bases spanning the gap. For the CDR3, the DNA is TGTGCCAGCAGTGATAGGGGGTTCAATGAGCAGTTCTTC. Residues: CASSDRGFNEQFF.

The chain employs TRBV9 and TRBJ1-4; 8 bases map to TRBD1. This CDR3 has 17 residues. V gave up 0 bases and J gave up 3 bases; unmatched junction bases: 7. In germline, CDR1 is SGDLS, CDR2 YYNGEE. The CDR3 spells CASSVDPGGMANEKLFF. Written as DNA, the CDR3 is TGTGCCAGCAGCGTAGACCCAGGGGGCATGGCTAATGAAAAACTGTTTTTT.

This chain connects TRBV29-1 to TRBJ1-1; D is undetermined. CDR3 length equals 13 residues. V lost 6 bases to trimming and J lost 6 bases, with 17 bases between them. From germline, CDR1 is SQVTM and CDR2 ANQGSEA. In DNA, the CDR3 is TGCAGCGTGGCTTCCCAGGTTGGGTCTGAAGCTTTCTTT. This sequence encodes CSVASQVGSEAFF.

The CDR3 DNA sequence: TGTGCCAGCAGCCGCACTAGCGAAAGCTCCTACGAGCAGTACTTC. Its translation is CASSRTSESSYEQYF. The chain is built from TRBV6-5 and TRBJ2-7; 7 bases are shared with TRBD2. This CDR3 spans 15 amino acids. CDR1 MNHEY and CDR2 SVGAGI come from the germline V gene. Losses at the gene ends were 6 bases for V and 0 bases for J; bases not matched to a gene: 8.

The chain links TRBV2 to TRBJ1-2, with a tentative D call TRBD1 (6 bases). The V end lost 9 bases, the J end lost 3 bases, and 14 bases lay between the germline ends. The CDR3 runs to 13 residues. Looked up from germline, CDR1 is SNHLY and CDR2 is FYNNEI. Here the CDR3 reads CASTGQIYYGYTF. The CDR3 DNA sequence: TGTGCCAGTACCGGACAGATTTACTATGGCTACACCTTC.